This entry is about one T cell receptor beta chain. Its antigen is not known. The table came from immunoSEQ multiplex PCR; TCRdb's copy has only in-frame clones and leaves some out. In the table there are roughly 98,000 clones, about 86% of which are singletons. The data were taken from a study of OX40 agonist ivuxolimab in advanced cancers. For the study at large: There were three patients with partial responses, one having hepatocellular carcinoma and two cutaneous melanoma.

The study's findings and limits: Compared with CD4+, CD8+ T cells on average had more expanded clones. Clonal expansion among partial responders at 0.1-3.0 mg/kg ranked near the lowest.

The CDR3 covers 16 residues. Losses at the gene ends were 5 bases for V and 5 bases for J; bases not matched to a gene: 9. In germline, CDR1 is MDHEN, CDR2 SYDVKM. It was autoimmune disease history or systemic immunosuppression that excluded patients. V and J are TRBV28 and TRBJ1-3; 10 bases match TRBD1. The specimen was CD4+ or CD8+ T cells sorted from blood, collected in a trial of the OX40 agonist ivuxolimab. This receptor was taken from an adult with an advanced solid tumor such as melanoma, head and neck, liver or kidney cancer. The CDR3: CASSPLGQGGRNTIYF. The CDR3 nucleotides read TGTGCCAGCAGTCCACTCGGACAGGGGGGGCGAAACACCATATATTTT.